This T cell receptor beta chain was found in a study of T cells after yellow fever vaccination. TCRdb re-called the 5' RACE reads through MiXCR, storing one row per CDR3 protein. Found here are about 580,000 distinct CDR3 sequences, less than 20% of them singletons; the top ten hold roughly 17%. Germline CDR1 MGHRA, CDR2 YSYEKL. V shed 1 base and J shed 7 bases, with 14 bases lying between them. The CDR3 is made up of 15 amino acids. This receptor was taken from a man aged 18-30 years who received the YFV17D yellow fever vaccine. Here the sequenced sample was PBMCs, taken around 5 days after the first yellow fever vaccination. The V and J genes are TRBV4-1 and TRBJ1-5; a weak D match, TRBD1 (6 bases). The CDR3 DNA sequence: TGCGCCAGCAGCCAAGGATCAAGGACAGCCCAGCCCCAGCATTTT. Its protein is CASSQGSRTAQPQHF.